This T cell receptor beta chain originates from a study of T-cell memory formation after mild COVID-19. V shed 0 bases and J 2 bases; nucleotides not matched to a gene: 2. CDR1 is KGHDR, CDR2 SFDVKD, per germline. The CDR3 has 17 residues. One entry per CDR3 protein, called by TCRdb with MiXCR from the 5' RACE reads. The sample shows 200,000 to 250,000 distinct CDR3 sequences, around 30% of them seen only once. Specimen: PBMCs or a T cell subset sorted from them (not recorded which). The clonotype was recovered from an adult woman who had mild COVID-19 (a few samples of this study predate the infection). Cell type and time point are not known. This chain connects TRBV24-1 to TRBJ2-2; 10 bases agree with TRBD2. The CDR3 sequence: CATSDLGLADNTGELFF. For the CDR3, the DNA is TGTGCCACCAGTGATTTGGGACTAGCGGATAACACCGGGGAGCTGTTTTTT.